This passage covers 26 T cell receptor beta chains from one sample sequenced in a study of low-dose radiotherapy and immunotherapy resistance in tumors. Specified time point: before trial treatment. Covering alpha and beta chains, TRAV- and TRBV-specific primers were used for the first-strand cDNA. A roughly 20-cycle PCR with a constant-region primer and V-primer adapter amplified TCRs. Each CDR3 protein is one row after TCRdb ran MiXCR on the reads. The sample records 65,000 to 95,000 distinct CDR3 sequences, about 20% being singletons. Here the sequenced sample was PBMCs, taken before treatment. Receptors were obtained from a male donor with prostate cancer.

This clonotype appeared many times. V is TRBV3-1 and J is TRBJ1-1, with D hard to call. CDR3 length: 14 amino acids. V lost 4 bases, J lost 6 bases, and 15 bases lay in between. Germline CDR1 is LGHDT and CDR2 is YNNKEL (reference sequence). The CDR3 loop reads CASSPRPGEAEAFF. In DNA, the CDR3 is TGTGCCAGCAGCCCCCGCCCCGGGGAAGCTGAAGCTTTCTTT.

This clonotype showed up many times. This chain links TRBV28 with TRBJ2-3; D could derive from TRBD1 or TRBD2 (5 bases each). V lost 5 bases, J lost 0 bases, and 21 bases lay in between. CDR3 size: 18 residues. Germline values: CDR1 MDHEN, CDR2 SYDVKM. This CDR3 is CASSPMGLGGESTDTQYF. CDR3 coding DNA: TGTGCCAGCAGTCCCATGGGGCTTGGGGGAGAAAGCACAGATACGCAGTATTTT.

The sample holds many counts of this clonotype. The rearrangement uses TRBV12-3 or TRBV12-4 and TRBJ2-3, with 9 bases that match TRBD1. CDR3 size: 15 residues. Trimming removed 5 bases from V and 4 bases from J; junction bases left unmatched: 7. The CDR3 region has the DNA TGTGCCAGCAGTATCGACAGGGGGGGAGCAGATACGCAGTATTTT. As protein: CASSIDRGGADTQYF.

In its sample, this clonotype was seen many times. V is TRBV7-2 and J is TRBJ2-1; D might be TRBD2 (6 bases). The CDR3 loop spans 16 amino acids. The germline V gene has CDR1 SGHTA and CDR2 FQGNSA. Trimming left V 0 bases short and J 0 bases short, with 9 bases between. As DNA, the CDR3 is TGTGCCAGCAGCTTAGCGGCTAGCGTCTCCTACAATGAGCAGTTCTTC. As protein: CASSLAASVSYNEQFF.

Turning to this clonotype: This likely stems from a read error, as it lies one base from a far larger clone. This chain joins TRBV7-2 and TRBJ2-1; a weak D match, TRBD2 (5 bases). V was clipped by 1 base and J by 10 bases, with 14 bases between them. The CDR3 has 14 residues. The germline V gene has CDR1 SGHTA and CDR2 FQGNSA. In DNA, the CDR3 is TGTGCCAGCAGCTTAGGGAGGCAGTCCTACGAGCAGTTCTTC. This gives the protein CASSLGRQSYEQFF. The whole variable domain, filled in from reference TRBV7-2 and TRBJ2-1, reads GAGVSQSPSNKVTEKGKDVELRCDPISGHTALYWYRQSLGQGLEFLIYFQGNSAPDKSGLPSDRFSAERTGGSVSTLTIQRTQQEDSAVYLCASSLGRQSYEQFFGPGTRLTVL.

This clonotype was recorded many times. The gene calls are TRBV20-1 and TRBJ1-1; no reliable D call. The V gene lost 8 bases and the J gene lost 10 bases, with 8 bases spanning the gap. The CDR3 runs 8 residues. Germline V gene data show CDR1 as DFQATT and CDR2 as SNEGSKA (reference sequence). The CDR3 DNA sequence: TGCAGTCCGTCCACAGCTTTCTTT. The encoded protein is CSPSTAFF.

Details on this clonotype: A single base separates this from a much larger clone, so it may be a read error. V usage is TRBV30 and J usage is TRBJ2-2; 11 bases match TRBD2. Germline V gene lookup returns CDR1 GTSNPN and CDR2 SVGIG (reference sequence). The J segment lost 7 bases and the V segment lost 5 bases, leaving 6 bases of the junction unmatched. The CDR3 is 14 amino acids. The CDR3 DNA reads as TGTGCCTGGCTTCCGACTAGCGGGGTCGGGGAGCTGTTTTTT. Its translation is CAWLPTSGVGELFF.

This clonotype was seen at least ten times. The chain combines TRBV5-1 with TRBJ2-4, with 7 bases aligning to TRBD2. CDR3 length: 15 amino acids. With 4 bases clipped from V and 5 bases from J, the junction kept 9 bases outside the gene matches. CDR1 and CDR2 from the germline V gene are SGHRS and YFSETQ. The CDR3: CASSRSGTNENIQYF. The CDR3 nucleotides are TGCGCCAGCAGCAGGTCCGGGACTAACGAAAACATTCAGTACTTC. The full variable domain, rest sourced from reference TRBV5-1 and TRBJ2-4, is KAGVTQTPRYLIKTRGQQVTLSCSPISGHRSVSWYQQTPGQGLQFLFEYFSETQRNKGNFPGRFSGRQFSNSRSEMNVSTLELGDSALYLCASSRSGTNENIQYFGAGTRLSVL.

This clonotype was seen repeatedly, ten times or more. The V and J genes are TRBV4-1 and TRBJ2-2; perhaps TRBD2 as D (6 bases). The V end was cut by 0 bases, the J end by 6 bases, with 11 bases between. The CDR3 is 15 amino acids. Germline V gene data show CDR1 as MGHRA and CDR2 as YSYEKL. CDR3 loop: CASSQDPGVPGELFF. Written as DNA, the CDR3 is TGCGCCAGCAGCCAAGATCCGGGGGTTCCCGGGGAGCTGTTTTTT.

This clonotype was seen only a few times. The V gene is TRBV20-1, the J gene TRBJ2-1; 9 bases match TRBD2. Germline V gene sequence: CDR1 DFQATT, CDR2 SNEGSKA (reference sequence). With 1 base clipped from V and 2 bases from J, the junction kept 3 bases outside the gene matches. This CDR3 has 15 amino acids. CDR3: CSARGPSGTYNEQFF. CDR3 in DNA: TGCAGTGCTAGAGGCCCTAGCGGGACCTACAATGAGCAGTTCTTC.

This clonotype has ten or more counts. This chain connects TRBV7-2 to TRBJ2-7; a weak D match, TRBD1 (5 bases). V was trimmed by 5 bases and J by 2 bases, leaving 10 bases between them. Germline-derived CDR1 and CDR2 are SGHTA and FQGNSA. The CDR3 extends over 13 amino acids. The CDR3 is CASSLDNAYEQYF. In DNA form, the CDR3 reads TGTGCCAGCAGCCTGGACAACGCCTACGAGCAGTACTTC.

This clonotype was seen repeatedly, ten times or more. The J gene is TRBJ2-3, the V gene TRBV11-2; D is unresolved. The CDR3 has 14 amino acids. Trimming took off 7 bases at V and 0 bases at J, with 11 bases between the two ends. Germline CDR1 SGHAT, CDR2 FQNNGV. The CDR3 region has the DNA TGTGCCAGCACCCCGATGTCTAGCACAGATACGCAGTATTTT. It encodes CASTPMSSTDTQYF.

The sample holds many counts of this clonotype. The chain employs TRBV4-2 and TRBJ1-5; D unclear. From germline, CDR1 is LGHNA and CDR2 YNFKEQ. The CDR3 covers 17 residues. Trimming left V 1 base short and J 7 bases short, with 20 bases between. The CDR3 sequence: CASSQGARAGIGQPQHF. The CDR3 DNA reads TGTGCCAGCAGCCAAGGGGCGAGGGCGGGTATTGGACAGCCCCAGCATTTT.

This clonotype was counted at least ten times. This sequence joins TRBV11-3 and TRBJ2-1; 15 bases are shared with TRBD2. The CDR3 consists of 18 residues. Germline V CDR1 and CDR2: SGHNT, YENEEA. The junction had 5 bases not matched to a gene; V was cut back by 0 bases and J by 5 bases. Here the CDR3 reads CASSLEGTSGGPNNEQFF. CDR3 in DNA: TGTGCCAGCAGCTTAGAGGGGACTAGCGGGGGGCCGAACAATGAGCAGTTCTTC.

In its sample, this clonotype was seen many times. The genes are TRBV9 and TRBJ2-7; D tentatively reads TRBD1 or TRBD2 (5 bases each). Germline V gene sequence: CDR1 SGDLS, CDR2 YYNGEE. V lost 3 bases, J lost 1 base, and 11 bases lay in between. The CDR3 contains 14 residues. CDR3 sequence (DNA): TGTGCCAGCAGCGAGGGACCGGAGTCCTACGAGCAGTACTTC. Its protein product is CASSEGPESYEQYF.

This clonotype was detected many times. The CDR3 reads CASRGGGNLGEQYF. The CDR3 bases are TGTGCCAGCAGGGGGGGGGGGAACCTCGGGGAGCAGTACTTC. The rearrangement uses TRBV28 and TRBJ2-7; TRBD2 matches 7 bases. The CDR3 runs to 14 residues. Germline V gene lookup returns CDR1 MDHEN and CDR2 SYDVKM. J was trimmed by 7 bases and V by 6 bases; bases with no gene match: 12.

This clonotype appeared many times. CDR3 sequence: CASSQSSTEREAIFPDTQYF. CDR3 nucleotide sequence: TGCGCCAGCAGTCAATCAAGTACCGAGCGGGAGGCCATTTTCCCAGATACGCAGTATTTT. This chain connects TRBV23-1 to TRBJ2-3, with 9 bases that match TRBD2. TRBV23-1 is given ORF status, its function remaining uncertain. The CDR3 sequence is 20 residues long. The V segment lost 0 bases and the J segment 4 bases; nucleotides outside the gene matches: 17.

This clonotype was seen ten or more times. In nucleotides, the CDR3 is TGCAGCGTCCCCCCGACAGGGAGCTATGGCTACACCTTC. It specifies CSVPPTGSYGYTF. V and J are TRBV29-1 and TRBJ1-2; TRBD1 agrees at 7 bases. Germline CDR1 reads SQVTM; CDR2 reads ANQGSEA. Trimming removed 6 bases from V and 4 bases from J; junction bases left unmatched: 8. This CDR3 comprises 13 residues. Full variable domain (missing parts from reference TRBV29-1 and TRBJ1-2): SAVISQKPSRDICQRGTSLTIQCQVDSQVTMMFWYRQQPGQSLTLIATANQGSEATYESGFVIDKFPISRPNLTFSTLTVSNMSPEDSSIYLCSVPPTGSYGYTFGSGTRLTVV.

Ten or more counts support this clonotype. The CDR3 sequence: CSAKWRTALYTF. Written as DNA, the CDR3 is TGCAGTGCGAAGTGGAGGACCGCACTCTACACCTTC. The rearrangement uses TRBV20-1 and TRBJ1-2; D is unclear. V gave up 6 bases and J gave up 10 bases, with 18 bases separating them. Germline-derived CDR1 and CDR2 are DFQATT and SNEGSKA (reference sequence). The CDR3 covers 12 residues.

Many counts were recorded for this clonotype. The rearrangement uses TRBV7-9 and TRBJ2-1; no reliable D call. The CDR3 loop spans 12 amino acids. CDR1 and CDR2 from the germline V gene are SEHNR and FQNEAQ (reference sequence). Trimming left V 7 bases short and J 9 bases short, with 13 bases between. The CDR3 reads CASTYLGFEQFF. The CDR3 DNA reads TGTGCCAGCACCTACCTCGGGTTTGAGCAGTTCTTC. The full variable domain, in which reference TRBV7-9 and TRBJ2-1 provide the parts outside the CDR3, is DTGVSQNPRHKITKRGQNVTFRCDPISEHNRLYWYRQTLGQGPEFLTYFQNEAQLEKSRLLSDRFSAERPKGSFSTLEIQRTEQGDSAMYLCASTYLGFEQFFGPGTRLTVL.

This clonotype was observed many times. The chain is built from TRBV5-1 and TRBJ1-1; 8 nucleotides agree with TRBD1. The V gene's germline CDR1 is SGHRS and CDR2 YFSETQ. J lost 0 bases, V lost 7 bases, and 17 bases had no gene match. This CDR3 is 18 amino acids long. Here the CDR3 reads CASAPPGGAMIMNTEAFF. Written as DNA, the CDR3 is TGCGCCAGCGCCCCCCCAGGGGGCGCGATGATCATGAACACTGAAGCTTTCTTT.

A note on this clonotype: A far larger clone is off by one base, so a read error is likely. V gene TRBV11-2 combines with J gene TRBJ2-6; TRBD2 is a possible D gene (5 bases). This CDR3 is built from 18 residues. Germline CDR1 reads SGHAT; CDR2 reads FQNNGV. The CDR3 nucleotides are TGCGCCAGCGGCCAAGCGCACCAGTTCGGGTCTGGGGCCAACGTCCTGACTTTC. Protein sequence: CASGQAHQFGSGANVLTF.

A remark on this clonotype: This probably arose from a read error, given a far larger clone one base away. The chain carries TRBV29-1 and TRBJ2-7; 8 bases match TRBD1. The germline V gene encodes CDR1 SQVTM and CDR2 ANQGSEA. The CDR3 spans 15 residues. V was pared by 4 bases and J by 7 bases, with 15 bases of the junction left unmatched. This chain's CDR3 is CSVGQGSSSYNEQYF. Written as DNA, the CDR3 is TGCAGCGTTGGACAGGGGTCGAGCTCCTACAATGAGCAGTACTTC.

This clonotype was observed at least ten times. The chain uses TRBV11-2 and TRBJ2-7; D might be TRBD1 or TRBD2, each matching 6 bases. This CDR3 contains 12 residues. Germline V CDR1 and CDR2: SGHAT, FQNNGV. V lost 6 bases and J 3 bases, leaving 9 bases between the germline ends. The CDR3: CASREGVYEQYF. The CDR3 DNA reads as TGTGCCAGCAGGGAGGGGGTCTACGAGCAGTACTTC. The complete variable domain, with remaining parts taken from reference TRBV11-2 and TRBJ2-7, reads EAGVAQSPRYKIIEKRQSVAFWCNPISGHATLYWYQQILGQGPKLLIQFQNNGVVDDSQLPKDRFSAERLKGVDSTLKIQPAKLEDSAVYLCASREGVYEQYFGPGTRLTVT.

This clonotype has ten or more counts. This chain links TRBV30 with TRBJ1-2; D gene unclear. Germline loops: CDR1 GTSNPN, CDR2 SVGIG (reference sequence). V was clipped by 2 bases and J by 2 bases, with 6 bases between them. CDR3 length: 12 residues. CDR3 sequence: CAWSPGNYGYTF. The CDR3 DNA is TGTGCCTGGAGTCCGGGAAACTATGGCTACACCTTC.

This clonotype appeared many times. This chain uses TRBV20-1 with TRBJ2-1; 9 bases are a match to TRBD1. The CDR3 consists of 14 residues. Trimming at V came to 6 bases and at J to 5 bases, leaving 8 bases not matched to a gene. In germline, CDR1 is DFQATT, CDR2 SNEGSKA (reference sequence). CDR3 DNA: TGCAGTGCCGAATCGGGACAGGGAGACAATGAGCAGTTCTTC. Protein sequence: CSAESGQGDNEQFF.